This T cell receptor beta chain comes out of a study of early T cells in non-severe SARS-CoV-2 infection. Study summary: Sequencing of bulk RNA from unsorted whole blood was done, without chain pairing.

CDR1 is KGHSH, CDR2 LQKENI, per germline. With 1 base clipped from V and 1 base from J, the junction kept 4 bases outside the gene matches. The CDR3 has 15 amino acids. Concerning this clonotype: Antigen: not known.

Findings of the study overall: The matching step, a VDJdb search, favored anti-spike CD8 responses and missed private and CD4 specificities.

Unique molecular identifiers were added to individual cDNA molecules. MiXCR was run by TCRdb on the 5' RACE reads, yielding one entry per CDR3 protein. The table has 80,000 to 95,000 distinct CDR3 sequences, roughly an eighth seen once. The gene calls are TRBV18 and TRBJ2-7; 7 bases fit TRBD1. What was sequenced was whole blood. The TCR sequence derives from an adult who was a healthcare worker with PCR-confirmed SARS-CoV-2 infection or an uninfected control (not recorded which). This CDR3 reads CASSPQRGPSYEQYF. The CDR3, as DNA: TGTGCCAGCTCACCACAGAGGGGGCCATCCTACGAGCAGTACTTC.